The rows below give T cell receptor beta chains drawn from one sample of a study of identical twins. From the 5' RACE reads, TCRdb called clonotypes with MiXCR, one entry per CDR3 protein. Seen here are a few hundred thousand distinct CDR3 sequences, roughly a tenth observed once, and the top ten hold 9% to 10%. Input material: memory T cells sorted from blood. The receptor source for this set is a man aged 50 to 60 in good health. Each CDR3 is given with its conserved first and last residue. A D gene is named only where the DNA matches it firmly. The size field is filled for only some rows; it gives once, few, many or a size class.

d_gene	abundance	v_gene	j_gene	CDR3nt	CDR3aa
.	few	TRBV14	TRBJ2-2	TGTGCCAGCAGCCAAGAATTAAGGACCGGGGAGCTGTTTTTT	CASSQELRTGELFF
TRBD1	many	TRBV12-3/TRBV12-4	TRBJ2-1	TGTGCCAGCAATTGGGGACAGGGGCCCTACAATGAGCAGTTCTTC	CASNWGQGPYNEQFF
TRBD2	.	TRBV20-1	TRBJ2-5	TGCAGTGCTACCCCCGGGACTAGGGGTGGGACCCAGTACTTC	CSATPGTRGGTQYF
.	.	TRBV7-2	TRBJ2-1	TGTGCCAGCAGCTTAATGGGAAGCTCCTACAATGAGCAGTCCTTC	CASSLMGSSYNEQSF
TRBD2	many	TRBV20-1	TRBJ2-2	TGCAGTGCTAGTTCTGGGAGGGACGGGGAGCTGTTTTTT	CSASSGRDGELFF
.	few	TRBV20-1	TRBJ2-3	TGCAGTGCTAGTGGGGGACCTAGCACAGATACGCAGTATTTT	CSASGGPSTDTQYF
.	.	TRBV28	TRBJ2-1	TGTGCCAGCAGCCCTTCGAGGGACTTTGGCTACAATGAGCAGTTCTTC	CASSPSRDFGYNEQFF
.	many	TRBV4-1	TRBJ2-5	TGCGCCAGCAGCCATCACGGGCGACAAGAGACCCAGTACTTC	CASSHHGRQETQYF
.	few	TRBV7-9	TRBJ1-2	TGTGCCAGCAGCTTAGCCCATTCTGGGCAGGGCTACACCTTC	CASSLAHSGQGYTF
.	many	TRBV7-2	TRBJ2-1	TGTGCCAGCAGCCCACACCGACTAGTTACTGAGCAGTTCTTC	CASSPHRLVTEQFF
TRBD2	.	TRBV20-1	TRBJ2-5	TGCAGTGCTAGGGGGGGGCTAGCGGGAGGGCCTGAAGAGACCCAGTACTTC	CSARGGLAGGPEETQYF
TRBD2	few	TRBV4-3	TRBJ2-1	TGCGCCAGCAGCCAAGATCGGGGGGTTTACAATGAGCAGTTCTTC	CASSQDRGVYNEQFF
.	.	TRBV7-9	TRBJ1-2	TGTGCCAGCAGCTTAGGGGCACAGGACCCAGATGGCTACACCTTC	CASSLGAQDPDGYTF
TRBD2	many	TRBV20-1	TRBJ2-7	TGCAGTGCTAGACGGCTAGCGGGACCCTACGAGCAGTACTTC	CSARRLAGPYEQYF
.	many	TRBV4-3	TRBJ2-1	TGCGCCAGCAGCCAAGCGGTTATAGGCCCCCCAGGGTCTGAGCAGTTCTTC	CASSQAVIGPPGSEQFF
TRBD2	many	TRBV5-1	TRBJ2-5	TGCGCCAGCAGCTTGGGGACTAGCGGACCAAGAGAAGCCCAGTACTTC	CASSLGTSGPREAQYF
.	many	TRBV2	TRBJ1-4	TGTGCCAGCAGGGAAAGGGCCTCAACTAATGAAAAACTGTTTTTT	CASRERASTNEKLFF
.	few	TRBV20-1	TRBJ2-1	TGCAGTGCTAGATTTGGCTCCTACAATGAGCAGTTCTTC	CSARFGSYNEQFF
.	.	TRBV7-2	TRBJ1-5	TGTGCCAGCAGCTCCGGGTCCCCAGTTGGAGGGTCCCAGCATTTT	CASSSGSPVGGSQHF
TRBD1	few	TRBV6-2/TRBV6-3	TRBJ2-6	TGTGCCAGCAGTTACGGGACAGGGCGGCCCGGGGCCAACGTCCTGACTTTC	CASSYGTGRPGANVLTF
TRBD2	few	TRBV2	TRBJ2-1	TGTGCCAGCAGTGAACGGGGGCGGGGGGGCCACAATGAGCAGTTCTTC	CASSERGRGGHNEQFF
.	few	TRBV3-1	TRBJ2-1	TGTGCCAGCAGCTACAACAATGAGCAGTTCTTC	CASSYNNEQFF
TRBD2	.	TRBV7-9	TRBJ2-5	TGTGCCAGCAGCCCCCTCGGAGGGAGGGCCCTCAAGACCCAGTACTTC	CASSPLGGRALKTQYF
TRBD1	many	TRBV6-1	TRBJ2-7	TGTGCCAGCAGTCAAGGGACAGGGGCAACCTACGAGCAGTACTTC	CASSQGTGATYEQYF
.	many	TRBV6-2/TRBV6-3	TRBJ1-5	TGTGCCAGCAGACCCGGGACACCGGCCCAGCCCCAGCATTTT	CASRPGTPAQPQHF
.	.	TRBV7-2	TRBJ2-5	TGTGCCAGCAGCTTAGCGCGGGGACCAAGGTCACGAGAGACCCAGTACTTC	CASSLARGPRSRETQYF